The next 21 T cell receptor beta chains were all read from a single sample in a study of vaccination and CD4 T cells after COVID-19. Their antigens are not known. Described treatment: approximately 11-day PBMC culture with coronavirus spike peptide pools or control peptides (ViraFEST assay). Investigators obtained the unexposed donor's CD4+ T cells before the COVID-19 pandemic (2011-2018). Cultured CD4+ T cell DNA underwent sequencing with the Oncomine TCR Beta short-read assay. From cultured CD4+ T cells, genomic DNA was extracted. TCRdb ran MiXCR on the PCR reads and lists one entry per CDR3 protein. The data contain about 9,500 distinct CDR3 sequences, about 28% of them seen just once; the ten biggest clones take up around 25%. Source material: CD4+ T cells from blood, cultured in vitro. Source of these receptors: a human donor in good health.

V gene TRBV2 combines with J gene TRBJ2-2; 9 bases map to TRBD2. V was clipped by 6 bases and J by 1 base; unmatched bases: 6. The CDR3 sequence is 16 residues long. Germline V gene sequence: CDR1 SNHLY, CDR2 FYNNEI. The CDR3: CASSPTSGRNTGELFF. The CDR3 DNA sequence: TGTGCCAGCAGCCCGACTAGCGGACGGAACACCGGGGAGCTGTTTTTT.

The V and J genes are TRBV7-3 and TRBJ2-3, with TRBD2 matching over 8 bases. The CDR3 is 16 residues long. Germline V gives CDR1 SGHTA, CDR2 FQGTGA. J was trimmed by 5 bases and V by 1 base; bases with no gene match: 8. CDR3 sequence (DNA): TGTGCCAGCAGCTTAAGAGGGACGGGAGGGATAGATACGCAGTATTTT. It specifies CASSLRGTGGIDTQYF.

V usage is TRBV3-1 and J usage is TRBJ2-7; D is perhaps TRBD1 (5 bases). This CDR3 is 15 amino acids long. Germline V gene lookup returns CDR1 LGHDT and CDR2 YNNKEL (reference sequence). V was cut by 2 bases and J by 3 bases, with 14 bases left in between. The CDR3 region has the DNA TGTGCCAGCAGCCAAATGCACCCAGGGTTCTACGAGCAGTACTTC. This translates into CASSQMHPGFYEQYF.

In its sample, this clonotype was seen once. This chain connects TRBV6-1 to TRBJ2-1; 9 nucleotides match TRBD2. Germline V lookup: CDR1 MNHNS, CDR2 SASEGT. This CDR3 has 15 amino acids. V shed 0 bases, J shed 7 bases, and the junction held 4 bases outside the gene matches. The CDR3: CASSEASGSWNEQFF. In DNA form, the CDR3 reads TGTGCCAGCAGTGAAGCTAGCGGGAGTTGGAATGAGCAGTTCTTC.

V is TRBV30 and J is TRBJ2-1; the D is unclear. Germline CDR1 GTSNPN, CDR2 SVGIG (reference sequence). The V end lost 2 bases, the J end lost 7 bases, and 9 bases lay between the germline ends. This CDR3 spans 12 amino acids. CDR3 residues: CAWSLLGNEQFF. Written as DNA, the CDR3 is TGTGCCTGGAGTCTCCTTGGGAATGAGCAGTTCTTC.

The rearrangement joins TRBV18 to TRBJ1-1; no reliable D call. The CDR3 has 14 residues. Germline V lookup: CDR1 KGHSH, CDR2 LQKENI. Trimming stripped 3 bases from V and 3 bases from J, with 11 bases between. CDR3 in DNA: TGTGCCAGCTCACCCGGTGCGGCGGACACTGAAGCTTTCTTT. Amino acids: CASSPGAADTEAFF.

The chain uses TRBV25-1 and TRBJ2-7; D may be TRBD1 (5 bases). The germline V and J ends were trimmed by 5 bases and 6 bases, with 17 bases remaining between them. The length of the CDR3 is 14 residues. CDR1 MGHDK and CDR2 SYGVNS come from the germline V gene. The CDR3 DNA reads as TGTGCCAGCAGTCCCCCCGGACATCTCGTCGAGCAGTACTTC. Its protein product is CASSPPGHLVEQYF.

This chain joins TRBV2 and TRBJ2-3, with D perhaps TRBD1 or TRBD2 (6 bases each). Trimming removed 7 bases at V and 0 bases at J, with 20 bases between. The CDR3 extends over 17 amino acids. Germline CDR1 SNHLY, CDR2 FYNNEI. The CDR3 DNA sequence: TGTGCCAGCATGAAACCCCGGAGGGGGGTTAGCACAGATACGCAGTATTTT. This sequence encodes CASMKPRRGVSTDTQYF.

This clonotype was seen more than once but under ten times. The chain employs TRBV5-4 and TRBJ2-5, with D possibly being TRBD2 (6 bases). With 3 bases removed from V and 4 bases from J, the gap between germline ends came to 22 bases. The CDR3 length is 17 residues. The germline V gene has CDR1 SGHNT and CDR2 YYREEE (reference sequence). As DNA, the CDR3 is TGTGCCAGCAGCTCCCGGGGGACTCCTGTAGGTCGAGAGACCCAGTACTTC. Translating gives CASSSRGTPVGRETQYF.

This chain joins TRBV2 and TRBJ2-4; D may be TRBD1 (6 bases). The germline V and J ends were trimmed by 6 bases and 8 bases, with 17 bases remaining between them. This CDR3 is built from 14 residues. Germline CDR1 and CDR2: SNHLY and FYNNEI. The CDR3 reads CASRLDRRSDIQYF. CDR3 bases: TGTGCCAGCAGACTGGACAGACGGAGTGACATTCAGTACTTC.

The table lists this clonotype with a few counts. V gene TRBV20-1 combines with J gene TRBJ2-1; 14 nucleotides line up with TRBD2. V dropped 6 bases and J dropped 8; count of bases not matched to a gene: 9. CDR1 and CDR2 (germline): DFQATT, SNEGSKA (reference sequence). The CDR3 runs to 15 residues. CDR3: CSAKTGTSGSDEQFF. DNA for the CDR3: TGCAGTGCAAAAACCGGGACTAGCGGGAGTGATGAGCAGTTCTTC.

The V and J genes are TRBV12-5 and TRBJ1-2; possible D gene TRBD1, 6 bases. Germline-derived CDR1 and CDR2 are LGHNT and FRNRAP. Trimming left V 6 bases short and J 10 bases short, with 15 bases between. The CDR3 runs to 12 residues. CDR3 sequence: CASGEKGGDYTF. DNA for the CDR3: TGTGCTAGTGGCGAGAAAGGGGGGGACTACACCTTC.

V is TRBV12-5 and J is TRBJ2-3; no definite D call. Germline assignment: CDR1 LGHNT and CDR2 FRNRAP. The CDR3 is 12 residues long. V was pared by 6 bases and J by 1 base, with 5 bases between. CDR3 nucleotide sequence: TGTGCTAGTGGGCAAGGCACAGATACGCAGTATTTT. Translating it yields CASGQGTDTQYF.

The V gene is TRBV20-1, the J gene TRBJ2-5, with 7 bases that match TRBD1. Germline V lookup: CDR1 DFQATT, CDR2 SNEGSKA (reference sequence). The CDR3 runs to 14 residues. The trim removed 5 bases at V and 4 bases at J, leaving 10 bases unmatched. This CDR3 is CSAAKTGLRETQYF. The CDR3 nucleotides read TGCAGTGCTGCCAAGACAGGGCTGCGAGAGACCCAGTACTTC.

This chain connects TRBV6-2 or TRBV6-3 to TRBJ2-7; weak D call: TRBD1 (5 bases). From germline, CDR1 is MNHEY and CDR2 SVGEGT. V lost 4 bases and J 2 bases, leaving 24 bases between the germline ends. CDR3 size: 18 residues. CDR3 residues: CASSSPGLKTGAPYEQYF. DNA of the CDR3: TGTGCCAGCAGTTCCCCTGGCCTCAAGACTGGGGCCCCCTACGAGCAGTACTTC.

The chain links TRBV6-2 or TRBV6-3 to TRBJ2-1, with TRBD2 matching over 13 bases. The trim removed 5 bases at V and 9 bases at J, leaving 7 bases unmatched. The germline V gene encodes CDR1 MNHEY and CDR2 SVGEGT. CDR3 length: 15 residues. The CDR3 DNA sequence: TGTGCCAGCAGTCCGGGACTAGCGGGACATACTGAGCAGTTCTTC. Translated, it gives CASSPGLAGHTEQFF.

The chain is built from TRBV6-1 and TRBJ2-1, with 11 bases aligning to TRBD2. Germline V gene lookup returns CDR1 MNHNS and CDR2 SASEGT. Trimming at V came to 6 bases and at J to 4 bases, leaving 5 bases not matched to a gene. The CDR3 contains 15 residues. CDR3 nucleotide sequence: TGTGCCAGCAGATTAGCGGGAGGGCCTTACAATGAGCAGTTCTTC. Its protein product is CASRLAGGPYNEQFF.

This clonotype was detected a few times. CDR3 sequence (DNA): TGTGCCACCAGCAGAGATAGGGTGCAGAATGAGCAGTTCTTC. Translated, it gives CATSRDRVQNEQFF. The V call is TRBV15, the J call TRBJ2-1; no definite D call. The CDR3 consists of 14 residues. V was shortened by 0 bases and J by 7 bases, with 10 bases between the two germline ends. CDR1 and CDR2 from the germline V gene are LNHNV and YYDKDF (reference sequence).

This sequence joins TRBV20-1 and TRBJ1-6; 7 bases line up with TRBD1. V gave up 5 bases and J gave up 1 base; unmatched junction bases: 11. The CDR3 extends over 17 amino acids. Germline assignment: CDR1 DFQATT and CDR2 SNEGSKA (reference sequence). CDR3 loop: CSALRQGLESYNSPLHF. CDR3 DNA: TGCAGTGCTCTACGACAGGGTTTGGAATCCTATAATTCACCCCTCCACTTT.

A few counts support this clonotype. The chain carries TRBV6-1 and TRBJ2-7; 7 positions match TRBD2. Germline V gives CDR1 MNHNS, CDR2 SASEGT. Losses at the gene ends were 2 bases for V and 2 bases for J; bases not matched to a gene: 3. The CDR3 is 14 amino acids. The CDR3 protein is CASSELAAAYEQYF. As DNA, the CDR3 is TGTGCCAGCAGTGAACTAGCGGCCGCCTACGAGCAGTACTTC.

This clonotype was seen a handful of times. The J gene is TRBJ2-7, the V gene TRBV10-3; D call uncertain. The length of the CDR3 is 13 residues. Looked up from germline, CDR1 is ENHRY and CDR2 is SYGVKD. Trimming cost V 2 bases and J 2 bases, with 7 bases left between them. CDR3 coding DNA: TGTGCCATCAGTGAGACCCTAACCTACGAGCAGTACTTC. It encodes CAISETLTYEQYF.